The rows below give T cell receptor beta chains drawn from one sample of a study of HIV-infected children after antiretroviral therapy interruption. TCRdb passed the 3' RACE reads through MiXCR, listing each CDR3 protein once. This table holds around 15,000 distinct CDR3 sequences, 3% to 4% found once. The sample was CD45RO+ CD8+ T cells from PBMCs, pooled from several time points, taken from a donor given antiretroviral therapy, either interrupted or continuous. The receptors come from a pool of human donors with HIV. Each CDR3 is given with its conserved first and last residue. D genes are given only for firm matches. Size is stated for part of the rows, as once, few or many counts, or as a class when the clone is expanded.

many	.	TRBJ2-2	TRBV11-2	TGTGCCAGCAGCTTACAGGAGAACACCGGGGAGCTGTTTTTT	CASSLQENTGELFF
many	TRBD1	TRBJ2-4	TRBV20-1	TGCAGTGCTAGACAGGGGGCGGCCAAAAACATTCAGTACTTC	CSARQGAAKNIQYF
many	.	TRBJ2-5	TRBV2	TGTGCCAGTGACCACCCCCGCGGGGAGACCCAGTACTTC	CASDHPRGETQYF
many	.	TRBJ2-2	TRBV6-1	TGTGCCGTTGTAGGAGGAAACACCGGGGAGCTGTTTTTT	CAVVGGNTGELFF
many	.	TRBJ2-7	TRBV20-1	TGCAGTGCAAAAGAGGACTTCTACGAGCAGTACTTC	CSAKEDFYEQYF
many	.	TRBJ2-1	TRBV28	TGTGCCAGCAGTTTGGGCGGAGATTACAATGAGCAGTTCTTC	CASSLGGDYNEQFF
medium-sized	TRBD2	TRBJ2-1	TRBV2	TGTGCCAGCAGGGAGCGGGACTCCTACAATGAGCAGTTCTTC	CASRERDSYNEQFF
many	TRBD1	TRBJ2-3	TRBV2	TGTGCCAGCAGTGCCGGGACAGGGTCCACAGATACGCAGTATTTT	CASSAGTGSTDTQYF
many	.	TRBJ2-1	TRBV11-2	TGTGCCAGCAGCTCCCGGACTCCTCCCGATGAGCAGTTCTTC	CASSSRTPPDEQFF
many	.	TRBJ2-1	TRBV7-8	TGTGCCAGCAGCGATGGGTTTGAGCAGTTCTTC	CASSDGFEQFF
many	.	TRBJ1-5	TRBV3-1	TGTGCCAGCAGCCAAGACTTCGGAAGGAAAAATCAGCCCCAGCATTTT	CASSQDFGRKNQPQHF
many	.	TRBJ2-3	TRBV6-4	TGTGCCAGCAGTGTGACTGGAGACACAGATACGCAGTATTTT	CASSVTGDTDTQYF
many	.	TRBJ1-1	TRBV4-1	TGCGCCAGCAGCCAAGCCCCCGGGGCATCTGATGGGACTGAAGCTTTCTTT	CASSQAPGASDGTEAFF
many	.	TRBJ2-2	TRBV2	TGTGCCAGCACCGGCAGGGTCACCGGGGAGCTGTTTTTT	CASTGRVTGELFF
many	.	TRBJ1-3	TRBV5-6	TGTGCCAGCGCCTGGGGGCCTGACTCTGGAAACACCATATATTTT	CASAWGPDSGNTIYF
many	TRBD1	TRBJ2-7	TRBV6-2/TRBV6-3	TGTGCCAGCAGTCACAGGGGTAACGAGGCCTACGAGCAGTACTTC	CASSHRGNEAYEQYF
many	TRBD2	TRBJ2-7	TRBV28	TGTGCCAGCAGTCCCTCCTCGGGGGGAATTTACGAGCAGTACTTC	CASSPSSGGIYEQYF
many	TRBD2	TRBJ2-7	TRBV14	TGTGCCAGCAGCCCGCCCCTAGCGGGAATGTACGAGCAGTACTTC	CASSPPLAGMYEQYF
many	.	TRBJ2-1	TRBV7-7	TGTGCCAGCAGCTGGGGCGACGGCAATGAGCAGTTCTTC	CASSWGDGNEQFF
many	TRBD1	TRBJ2-5	TRBV10-3	TGTGCCATCAGTGCTGATCGGACAGGGGAAGAGACCCAGTACTTC	CAISADRTGEETQYF
many	.	TRBJ2-7	TRBV5-1	TGCGCCAGCAGCCGCACAGGATATGAGAACGACGAGCAGTACTTC	CASSRTGYENDEQYF
many	.	TRBJ1-1	TRBV28	TGTGCCAGCAATCAGGGTGCGAGTACTGAAGCTTTCTTT	CASNQGASTEAFF
.	.	TRBJ2-7	TRBV4-1	TGCGCCAGCAGCCAAACACAAGGAGGATCCTACGAGCAGTACTTC	CASSQTQGGSYEQYF
many	.	TRBJ2-6	TRBV25-1	TGTGCCAGCAGTGGACAGGAAAATGGGGCTGGGGCCAACGTCCTGACTTTC	CASSGQENGAGANVLTF
medium-sized	.	TRBJ2-5	TRBV9	TGTGCCAGCAGCCCAGAGGGAGAGACCCAGTACTTC	CASSPEGETQYF
many	TRBD1	TRBJ2-1	TRBV5-6	TGTGCCAGCAGCTGGACAGGGCGGAATGAGCAGTTCTTC	CASSWTGRNEQFF
many	TRBD1	TRBJ2-1	TRBV5-6	TGTGCCAGCAGCTTGGGGACAGGGAGTATTGAGCAGTTCTTC	CASSLGTGSIEQFF
many	.	TRBJ2-2	TRBV3-1	TGTGCCAGCAGCCAAGATGACACCTACACCGGGGAGCTGTTTTTT	CASSQDDTYTGELFF
many	.	TRBJ1-6	TRBV2	TGTGCCAGCAGCCACCTTTTCCCCGATGATAATTCACCCCTCCACTTT	CASSHLFPDDNSPLHF
many	TRBD1	TRBJ1-6	TRBV6-2/TRBV6-3	TGTGCCAGCAGCCCCAGCCGGGACAGCGCATATAATTCACCCCTCCACTTT	CASSPSRDSAYNSPLHF
many	.	TRBJ2-7	TRBV14	TGTGCCAGCAGCCAGTACGAGCAGTACTTC	CASSQYEQYF
many	TRBD1	TRBJ2-2	TRBV6-6	TGTGCCAGCAGTTACTCTTGGACAGGGGCGTCCGGGAACACCGGGGAGCTGTTTTTT	CASSYSWTGASGNTGELFF
many	TRBD1	TRBJ1-2	TRBV6-2/TRBV6-3	TGTGCCAGCAGCCCGGACAGGGGGGCTAACTATGGCTACACCTTC	CASSPDRGANYGYTF
medium-sized	.	TRBJ2-2	TRBV6-4	TGTGCCAGCAGCATGGACAGCAGCAGCGGGGAGCTGTTTTTT	CASSMDSSSGELFF
many	.	TRBJ2-3	TRBV28	TGTGCCAGCAGTGCGGGGACAGCCCAAACAGATACGCAGTATTTT	CASSAGTAQTDTQYF
many	.	TRBJ2-1	TRBV12-3/TRBV12-4	TGTGCCAGCAGTTTATATCGGGGTAAACAGTTCTTC	CASSLYRGKQFF
many	TRBD1	TRBJ2-1	TRBV5-8	TGTGCCAGCAGCTTCGACAGGGAGTTGGATGAGCAGTTCTTC	CASSFDRELDEQFF
many	.	TRBJ1-2	TRBV2	TGTGCCAGCAAAAACTTTGTCGAAGAGGTAGGGGTGGGGTATGGCTACACCTTC	CASKNFVEEVGVGYGYTF
many	TRBD2	TRBJ2-1	TRBV7-1	TGTGCCAGCAGCTCCGGACTAGCGGGAGCGGGACACACCAATGAGCAGTTCTTC	CASSSGLAGAGHTNEQFF
.	.	TRBJ1-1	TRBV11-3	TGTGCCAGCAGCTTAGGCGGGATGGGAATGAACACTGAAGCTTTCTTT	CASSLGGMGMNTEAFF
many	TRBD2	TRBJ2-3	TRBV20-1	TGCAGTGCTAGAGATTTCGGGACTAGCGGGAGTGGGGCGCAGTATTTT	CSARDFGTSGSGAQYF
many	.	TRBJ1-6	TRBV6-1	TGTGCCAGCAGTGGGGGTCTGACAGACGAAAATTCACCCCTCCACTTT	CASSGGLTDENSPLHF
many	.	TRBJ2-5	TRBV3-1	TGTGCCAGCAGCCAAGAGTACAATCCCAACGGGGAGGTAGGAGAGACCCAGTACTTC	CASSQEYNPNGEVGETQYF
many	.	TRBJ1-1	TRBV15	TGTGCCACCAGCAGAGATTCGGGGCGAGGCACTGAAGCTTTCTTT	CATSRDSGRGTEAFF
many	.	TRBJ1-3	TRBV12-3/TRBV12-4	TGTGCCAGCAACCTCCTACCAACGAGTGGGGAGGCGGACACCATATATTTT	CASNLLPTSGEADTIYF
few	.	TRBJ1-5	TRBV6-1	TGTGCCAGCAGTGAGGAGGAAGGGGGGCAACAGCCCCAGCATTTT	CASSEEEGGQQPQHF
.	TRBD1	TRBJ2-2	TRBV29-1	TGCAGCGTTAAACAGGGGGCCGACACCGGGGAGCTGTTTTTT	CSVKQGADTGELFF
.	TRBD2	TRBJ2-2	TRBV11-2	TGTGCCAGCAGCCCGGGGGGGCAGTTCGGGGAGCTGTTTTTT	CASSPGGQFGELFF